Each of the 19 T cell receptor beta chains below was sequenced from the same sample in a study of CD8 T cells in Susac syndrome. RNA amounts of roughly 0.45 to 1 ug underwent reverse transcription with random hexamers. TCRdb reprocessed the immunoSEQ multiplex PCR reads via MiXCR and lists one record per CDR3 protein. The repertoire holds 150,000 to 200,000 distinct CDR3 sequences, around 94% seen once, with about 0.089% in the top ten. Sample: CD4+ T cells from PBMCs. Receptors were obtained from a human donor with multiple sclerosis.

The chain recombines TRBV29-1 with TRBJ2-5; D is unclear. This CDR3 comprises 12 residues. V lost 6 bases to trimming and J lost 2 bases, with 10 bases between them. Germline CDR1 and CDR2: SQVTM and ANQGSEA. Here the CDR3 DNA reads TGCAGCGTATCTCAAGATCAAGAGACCCAGTACTTC. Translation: CSVSQDQETQYF.

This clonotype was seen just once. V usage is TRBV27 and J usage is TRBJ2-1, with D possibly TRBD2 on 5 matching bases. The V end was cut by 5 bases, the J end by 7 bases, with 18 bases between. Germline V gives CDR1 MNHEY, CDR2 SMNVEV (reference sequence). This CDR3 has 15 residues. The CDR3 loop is CASSPLWGDRNEQFF. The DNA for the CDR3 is TGTGCCAGCAGTCCCCTTTGGGGAGATAGGAATGAGCAGTTCTTC.

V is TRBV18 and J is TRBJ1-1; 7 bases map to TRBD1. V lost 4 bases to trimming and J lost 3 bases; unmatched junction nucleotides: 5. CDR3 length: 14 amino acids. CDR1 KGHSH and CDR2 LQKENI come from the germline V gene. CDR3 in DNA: TGTGCCAGCTCACAGGGGGCGGTTGACACTGAAGCTTTCTTT. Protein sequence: CASSQGAVDTEAFF.

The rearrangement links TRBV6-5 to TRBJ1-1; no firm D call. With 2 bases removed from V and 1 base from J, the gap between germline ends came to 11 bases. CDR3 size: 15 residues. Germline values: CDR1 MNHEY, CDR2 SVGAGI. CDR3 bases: TGTGCCAGCAGTTACCTCCGGACCGGGAACACTGAAGCTTTCTTT. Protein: CASSYLRTGNTEAFF.

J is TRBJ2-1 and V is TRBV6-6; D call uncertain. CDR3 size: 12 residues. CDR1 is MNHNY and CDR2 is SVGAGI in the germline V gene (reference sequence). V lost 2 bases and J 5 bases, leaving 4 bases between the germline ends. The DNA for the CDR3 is TGTGCCAGCAGTTACAGCCACAATGAGCAGTTCTTC. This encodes CASSYSHNEQFF.

CDR3 nucleotide sequence: TGTGCCAGCAGCTCTCGGACAGGGATGATTGATGGCTACACCTTC. Protein: CASSSRTGMIDGYTF. The chain employs TRBV3-1 and TRBJ1-2, with TRBD1 identical over 8 bases. Germline CDR1 is LGHDT and CDR2 is YNNKEL (reference sequence). This CDR3 is 15 amino acids long. J lost 6 bases, V lost 5 bases, and 11 bases had no gene match.

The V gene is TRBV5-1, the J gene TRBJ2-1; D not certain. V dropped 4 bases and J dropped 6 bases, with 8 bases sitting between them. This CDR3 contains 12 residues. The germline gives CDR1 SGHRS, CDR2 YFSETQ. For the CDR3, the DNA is TGCGCCAGCAGCAATATGATCAATGAGCAGTTCTTC. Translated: CASSNMINEQFF.

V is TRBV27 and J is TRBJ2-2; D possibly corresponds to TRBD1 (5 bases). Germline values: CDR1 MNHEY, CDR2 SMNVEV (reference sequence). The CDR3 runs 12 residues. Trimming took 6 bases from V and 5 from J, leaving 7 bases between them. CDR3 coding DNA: TGTGCCAGCAGCGACAGAACCGGGGAGCTGTTTTTT. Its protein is CASSDRTGELFF.

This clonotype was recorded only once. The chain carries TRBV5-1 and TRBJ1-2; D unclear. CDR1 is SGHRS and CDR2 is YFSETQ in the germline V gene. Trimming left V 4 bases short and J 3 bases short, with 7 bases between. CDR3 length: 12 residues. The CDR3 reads CASSEDYYGYTF. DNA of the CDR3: TGCGCCAGCAGCGAGGACTACTATGGCTACACCTTC.

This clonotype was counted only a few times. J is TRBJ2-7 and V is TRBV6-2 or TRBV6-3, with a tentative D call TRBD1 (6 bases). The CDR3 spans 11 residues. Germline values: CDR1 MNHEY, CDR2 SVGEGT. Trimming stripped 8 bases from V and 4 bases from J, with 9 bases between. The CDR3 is CASGRGYEQYF. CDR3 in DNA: TGTGCCAGCGGCAGGGGTTACGAGCAGTACTTC.

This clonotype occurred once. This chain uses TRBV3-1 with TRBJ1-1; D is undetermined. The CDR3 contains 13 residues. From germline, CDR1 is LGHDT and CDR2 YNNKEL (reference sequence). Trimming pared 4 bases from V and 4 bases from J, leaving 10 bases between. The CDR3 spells CASSPHGLTEAFF. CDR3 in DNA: TGTGCCAGCAGCCCCCATGGGCTCACTGAAGCTTTCTTT. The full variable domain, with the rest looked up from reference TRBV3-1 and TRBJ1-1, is DTAVSQTPKYLVTQMGNDKSIKCEQNLGHDTMYWYKQDSKKFLKIMFSYNNKELIINETVPNRFSPKSPDKAHLNLHINSLELGDSAVYFCASSPHGLTEAFFGQGTRLTVV.

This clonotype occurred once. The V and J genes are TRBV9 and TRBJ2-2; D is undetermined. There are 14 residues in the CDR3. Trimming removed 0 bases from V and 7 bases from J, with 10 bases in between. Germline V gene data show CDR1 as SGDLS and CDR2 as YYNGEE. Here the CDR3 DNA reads TGTGCCAGCAGCGTAGTTAGGGCGGACGGGGAGCTGTTTTTT. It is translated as CASSVVRADGELFF.

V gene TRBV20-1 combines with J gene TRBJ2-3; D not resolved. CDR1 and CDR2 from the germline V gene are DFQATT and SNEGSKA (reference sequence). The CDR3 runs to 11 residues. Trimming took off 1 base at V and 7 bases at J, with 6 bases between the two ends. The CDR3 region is CSARGYNTQYF. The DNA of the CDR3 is TGCAGTGCTAGAGGATACAATACGCAGTATTTT.

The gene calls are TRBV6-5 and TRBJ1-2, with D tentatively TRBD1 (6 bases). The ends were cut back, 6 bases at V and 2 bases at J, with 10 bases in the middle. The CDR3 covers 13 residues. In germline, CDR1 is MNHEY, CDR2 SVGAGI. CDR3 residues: CASSRTENYGYTF. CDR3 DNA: TGTGCCAGCAGCAGGACAGAGAACTATGGCTACACCTTC.

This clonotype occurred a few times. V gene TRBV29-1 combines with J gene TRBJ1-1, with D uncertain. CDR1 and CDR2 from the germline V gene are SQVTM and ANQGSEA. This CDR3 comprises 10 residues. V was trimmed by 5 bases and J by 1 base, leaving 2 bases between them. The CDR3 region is CSVQNTEAFF. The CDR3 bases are TGCAGCGTTCAGAACACTGAAGCTTTCTTT.

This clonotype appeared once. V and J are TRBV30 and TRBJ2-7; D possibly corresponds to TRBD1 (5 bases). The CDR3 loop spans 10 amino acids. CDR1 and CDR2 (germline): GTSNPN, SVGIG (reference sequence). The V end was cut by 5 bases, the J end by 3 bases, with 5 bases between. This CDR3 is CAWGHYEQYF. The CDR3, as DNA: TGTGCCTGGGGACACTACGAGCAGTACTTC.

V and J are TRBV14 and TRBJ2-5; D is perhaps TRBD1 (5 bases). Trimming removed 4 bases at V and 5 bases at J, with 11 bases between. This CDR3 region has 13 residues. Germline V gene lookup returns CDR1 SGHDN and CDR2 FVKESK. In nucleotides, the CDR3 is TGTGCCAGCAGCCCTGGGTCAGGGGAGACCCAGTACTTC. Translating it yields CASSPGSGETQYF.

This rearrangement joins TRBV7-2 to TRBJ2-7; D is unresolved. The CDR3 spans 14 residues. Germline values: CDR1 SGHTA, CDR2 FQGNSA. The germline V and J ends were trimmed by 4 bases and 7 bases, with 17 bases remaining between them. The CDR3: CASSSSWKLGEQYF. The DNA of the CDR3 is TGTGCCAGCAGCTCATCTTGGAAACTGGGGGAGCAGTACTTC. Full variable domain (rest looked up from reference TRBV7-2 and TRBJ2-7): GAGVSQSPSNKVTEKGKDVELRCDPISGHTALYWYRQSLGQGLEFLIYFQGNSAPDKSGLPSDRFSAERTGGSVSTLTIQRTQQEDSAVYLCASSSSWKLGEQYFGPGTRLTVT.

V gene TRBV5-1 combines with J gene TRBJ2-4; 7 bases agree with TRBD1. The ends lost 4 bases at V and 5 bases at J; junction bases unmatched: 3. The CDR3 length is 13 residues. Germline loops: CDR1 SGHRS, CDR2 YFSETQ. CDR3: CASSQGQQNIQYF. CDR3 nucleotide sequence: TGCGCCAGCAGCCAGGGACAGCAAAACATTCAGTACTTC.